This T cell receptor beta chain is drawn from a study of molecular identifiers for immune sequencing clone quantification. Background on the study: In replicates, the authors split RNA from around 18,000 or 91,000 naive CD8 cells five ways and sequenced four.

Naive CD8 T cell sorting was performed on the CD8+CD4-CCR7+CD45RA+ phenotype. This clonotype was found once. Its cognate antigen is unknown. The germline V and J ends were trimmed by 1 base and 3 bases, with 13 bases remaining between them. This CDR3 has 15 amino acids. From germline, CDR1 is WSHSY and CDR2 SAAADI. General study results and limits: Underestimated sizes of highly expanded clones could result from identical TCR molecules that share a barcode. Clones above 20 RNA copies contained over 98% of effector molecules but under 1% of naive ones.

TCRdb ran MiXCR on the PCR reads and lists one entry per CDR3 protein. The sample carries fewer than 350,000 distinct CDR3 sequences, over 20% recorded once. The sequence came from a human donor in good health. Some libraries in this study had Jurkat cell RNA spiked in. Input material: naive CD8+ T cells from blood, with Jurkat cell RNA spiked in. Subset of the sample: FACS-sorted CD8+CD4-CCR7+CD45RA+ naive T cells. The chain combines TRBV10-2 with TRBJ2-7, with D perhaps matching TRBD1 or TRBD2 (5 bases each). The CDR3 coding sequence is TGCGCCAGCAGTGAGTACCGGGACCGTCACTACGAGCAGTACTTC. As protein: CASSEYRDRHYEQYF.